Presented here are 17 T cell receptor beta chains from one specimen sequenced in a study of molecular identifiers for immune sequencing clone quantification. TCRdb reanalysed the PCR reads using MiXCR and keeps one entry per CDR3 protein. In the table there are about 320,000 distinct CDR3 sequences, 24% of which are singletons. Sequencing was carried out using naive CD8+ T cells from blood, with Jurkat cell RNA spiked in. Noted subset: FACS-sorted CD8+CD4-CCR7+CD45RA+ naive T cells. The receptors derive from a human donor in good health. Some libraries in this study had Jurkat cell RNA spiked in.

The CDR3 DNA follows: TGTGCCAGCAGCCCTCTAGGGACAGGGGCAGGGAAGAGCCAGTACTTC. Translating gives CASSPLGTGAGKSQYF. This rearrangement joins TRBV7-2 to TRBJ2-5, with 10 positions matching TRBD1. CDR1 and CDR2 (germline): SGHTA, FQGNSA. CDR3 length: 16 residues. Trimming cost V 5 bases and J 10 bases; bases outside gene matches: 16.

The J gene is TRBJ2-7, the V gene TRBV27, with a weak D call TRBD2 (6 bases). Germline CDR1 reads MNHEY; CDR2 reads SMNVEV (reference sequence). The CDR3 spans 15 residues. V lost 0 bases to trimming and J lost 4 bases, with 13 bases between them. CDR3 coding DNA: TGTGCCAGCAGTTTATCGCCTAGCGTCGGGTACGAGCAGTACTTC. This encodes CASSLSPSVGYEQYF.

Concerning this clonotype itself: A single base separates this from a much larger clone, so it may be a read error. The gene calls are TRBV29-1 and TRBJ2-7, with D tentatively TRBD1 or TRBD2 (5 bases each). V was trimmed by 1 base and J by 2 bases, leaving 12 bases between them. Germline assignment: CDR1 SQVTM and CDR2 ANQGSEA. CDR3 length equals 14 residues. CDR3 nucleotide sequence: TGCAGCGTTGAAGGGGGGTGCAGACCCTACGAGCAGTACTTC. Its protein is CSVEGGCRPYEQYF.

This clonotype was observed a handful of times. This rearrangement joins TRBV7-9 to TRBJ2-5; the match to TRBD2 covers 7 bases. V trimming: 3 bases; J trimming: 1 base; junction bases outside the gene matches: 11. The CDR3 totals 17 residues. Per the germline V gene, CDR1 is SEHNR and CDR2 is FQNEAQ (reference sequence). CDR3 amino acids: CASSFHPIGTTQETQYF. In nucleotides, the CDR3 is TGTGCCAGCAGCTTCCACCCCATAGGGACTACCCAAGAGACCCAGTACTTC.

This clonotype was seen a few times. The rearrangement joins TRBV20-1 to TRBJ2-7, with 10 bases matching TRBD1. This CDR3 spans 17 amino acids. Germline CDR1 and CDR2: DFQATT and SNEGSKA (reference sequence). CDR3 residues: CSNQHELRDRGVYEQYF. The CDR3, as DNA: TGCAGCAACCAGCACGAACTCCGGGACAGGGGCGTCTACGAGCAGTACTTC.

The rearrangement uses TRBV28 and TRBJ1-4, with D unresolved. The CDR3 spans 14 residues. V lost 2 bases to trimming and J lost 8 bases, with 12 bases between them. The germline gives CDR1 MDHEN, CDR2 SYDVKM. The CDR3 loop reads CASSLEAGWEKLFF. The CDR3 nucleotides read TGTGCCAGCAGTTTAGAGGCAGGTTGGGAAAAACTGTTTTTT.

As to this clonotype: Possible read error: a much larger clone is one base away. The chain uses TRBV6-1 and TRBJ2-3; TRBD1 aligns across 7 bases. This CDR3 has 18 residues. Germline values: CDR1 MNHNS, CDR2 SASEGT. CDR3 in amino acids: CASTLSRTGSLGTDTKYF. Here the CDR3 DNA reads TGTGCCAGCACCCTCTCCCGGACAGGATCCTTAGGGACAGATACGAAGTATTTT.

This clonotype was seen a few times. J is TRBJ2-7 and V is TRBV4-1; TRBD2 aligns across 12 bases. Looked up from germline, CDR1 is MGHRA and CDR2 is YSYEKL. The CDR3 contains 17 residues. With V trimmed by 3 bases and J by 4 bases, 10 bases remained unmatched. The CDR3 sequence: CASSHAVTGTSGYEQYF. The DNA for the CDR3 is TGCGCCAGCAGCCATGCTGTGACCGGGACTAGCGGGTACGAGCAGTACTTC.

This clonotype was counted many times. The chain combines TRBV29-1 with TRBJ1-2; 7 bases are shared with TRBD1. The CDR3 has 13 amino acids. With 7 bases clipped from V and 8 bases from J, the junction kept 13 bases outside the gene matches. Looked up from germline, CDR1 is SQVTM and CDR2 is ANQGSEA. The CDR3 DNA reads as TGCAGCGCCGAAACCGGGACAGAGCCCGGCTACACCTTC. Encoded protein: CSAETGTEPGYTF.

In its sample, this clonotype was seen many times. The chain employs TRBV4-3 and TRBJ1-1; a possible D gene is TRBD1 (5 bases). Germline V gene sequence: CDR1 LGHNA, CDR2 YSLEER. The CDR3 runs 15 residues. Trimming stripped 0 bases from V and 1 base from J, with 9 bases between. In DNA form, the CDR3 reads TGCGCCAGCAGCCAAGATTGGAGGGGGAACACTGAAGCTTTCTTT. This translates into CASSQDWRGNTEAFF.

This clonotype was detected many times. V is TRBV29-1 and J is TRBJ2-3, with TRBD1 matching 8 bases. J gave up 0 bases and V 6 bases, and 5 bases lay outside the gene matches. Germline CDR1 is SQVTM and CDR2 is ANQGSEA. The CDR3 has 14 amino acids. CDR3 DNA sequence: TGCAGCGTAGACTGGACAGGGAGCACAGATACGCAGTATTTT. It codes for CSVDWTGSTDTQYF.

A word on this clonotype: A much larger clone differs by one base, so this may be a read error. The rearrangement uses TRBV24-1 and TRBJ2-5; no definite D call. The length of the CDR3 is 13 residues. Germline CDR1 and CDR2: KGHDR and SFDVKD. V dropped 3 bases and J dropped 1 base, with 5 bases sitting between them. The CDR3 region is CATSDDRQETQYF. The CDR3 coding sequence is TGTGCCACCAGTGATGACCGCCAAGAGACCCAGTACTTC.

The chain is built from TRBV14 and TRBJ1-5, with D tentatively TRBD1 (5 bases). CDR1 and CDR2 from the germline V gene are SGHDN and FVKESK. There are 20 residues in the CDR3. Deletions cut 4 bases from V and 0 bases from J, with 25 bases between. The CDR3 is CASSRRSSETAEYSNQPQHF. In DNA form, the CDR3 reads TGTGCCAGCAGCCGGAGAAGCTCGGAGACAGCAGAATATAGCAATCAGCCCCAGCATTTT.

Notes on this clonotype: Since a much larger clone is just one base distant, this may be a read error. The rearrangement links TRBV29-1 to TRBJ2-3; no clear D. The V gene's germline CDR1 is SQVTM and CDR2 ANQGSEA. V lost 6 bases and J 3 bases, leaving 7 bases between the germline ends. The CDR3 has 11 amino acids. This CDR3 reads CSVHSTDTQYF. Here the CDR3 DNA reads TGCAGCGTGCATAGTACAGATACGCAGTATTTT.

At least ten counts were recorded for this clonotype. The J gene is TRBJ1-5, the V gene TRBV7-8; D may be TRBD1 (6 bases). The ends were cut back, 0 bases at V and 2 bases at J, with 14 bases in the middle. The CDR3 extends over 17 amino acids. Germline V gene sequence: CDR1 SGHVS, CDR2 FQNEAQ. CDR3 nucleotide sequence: TGTGCCAGCAGCTTAGCAGGGGGAGGTTTAGGCAATCAGCCCCAGCATTTT. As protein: CASSLAGGGLGNQPQHF.

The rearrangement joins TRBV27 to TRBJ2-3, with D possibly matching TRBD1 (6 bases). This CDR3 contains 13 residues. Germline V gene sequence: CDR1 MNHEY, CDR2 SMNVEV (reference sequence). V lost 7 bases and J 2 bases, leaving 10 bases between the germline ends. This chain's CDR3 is CASTRTVTDTQYF. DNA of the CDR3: TGTGCCAGCACCCGGACAGTCACAGATACGCAGTATTTT.

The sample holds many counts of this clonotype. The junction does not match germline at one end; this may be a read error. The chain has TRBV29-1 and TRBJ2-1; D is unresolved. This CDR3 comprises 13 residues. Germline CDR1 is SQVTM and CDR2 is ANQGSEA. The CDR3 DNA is TGCAGCGGTGAAGTTATATCCTACAATGAGCAGTTCTTC. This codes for CSGEVISYNEQFF.